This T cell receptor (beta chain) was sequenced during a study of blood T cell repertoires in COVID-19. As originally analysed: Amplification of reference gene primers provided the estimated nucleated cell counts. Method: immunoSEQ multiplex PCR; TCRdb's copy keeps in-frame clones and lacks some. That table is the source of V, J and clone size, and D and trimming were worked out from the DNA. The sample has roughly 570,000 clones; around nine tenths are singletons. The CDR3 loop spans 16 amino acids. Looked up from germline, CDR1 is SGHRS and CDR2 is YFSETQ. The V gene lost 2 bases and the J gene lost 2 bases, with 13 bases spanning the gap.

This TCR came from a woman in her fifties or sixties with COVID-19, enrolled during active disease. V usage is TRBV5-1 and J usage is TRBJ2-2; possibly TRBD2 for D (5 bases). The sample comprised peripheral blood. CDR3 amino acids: CASSLSGPPNTGELFF. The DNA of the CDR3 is TGCGCCAGCAGCTTAAGCGGTCCGCCAAACACCGGGGAGCTGTTTTTT.